The clone carrying this T cell receptor beta chain was seen a few times. Germline trimming cut 6 bases from V and 3 bases from J; bases unmatched to any gene: 15. The CDR3 is 17 amino acids. The germline gives CDR1 LNHDA, CDR2 SQIVND (reference sequence). This entry comes from a study of identifying expanded T cells in peripheral blood. Clones were sequenced by immunoSEQ multiplex PCR, and TCRdb holds only the in-frame ones, with some missing. The table lists over 85,000 clones, around 88% of them singletons, with about 14% in the top ten. The clonotype was recovered from a person aged 18 to 75 in good health. Sequenced material: blood. This chain connects TRBV19 to TRBJ1-2, with 8 positions matching TRBD1. In nucleotides, the CDR3 is TGTGCCAGTAGCATAACGCCTCTCAGGGGGCGAGACTATGGCTACACCTTC. It yields the protein CASSITPLRGRDYGYTF.